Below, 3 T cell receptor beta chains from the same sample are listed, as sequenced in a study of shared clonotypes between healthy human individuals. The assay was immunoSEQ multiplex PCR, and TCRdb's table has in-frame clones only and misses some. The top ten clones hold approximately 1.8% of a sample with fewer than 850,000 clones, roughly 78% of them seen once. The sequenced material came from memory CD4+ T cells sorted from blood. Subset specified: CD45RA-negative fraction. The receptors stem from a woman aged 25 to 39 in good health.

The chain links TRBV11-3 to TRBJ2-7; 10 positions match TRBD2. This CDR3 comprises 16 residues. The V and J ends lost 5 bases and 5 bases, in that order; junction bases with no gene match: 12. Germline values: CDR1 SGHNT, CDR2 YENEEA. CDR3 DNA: TGTGCCAGCAGCCCAATTCTCCTAGCGGGAGAGCACGAGCAGTACTTC. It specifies CASSPILLAGEHEQYF. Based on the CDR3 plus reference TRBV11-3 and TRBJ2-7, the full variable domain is EAGVVQSPRYKIIEKKQPVAFWCNPISGHNTLYWYLQNLGQGPELLIRYENEEAVDDSQLPKDRFSAERLKGVDSTLKIQPAELGDSAVYLCASSPILLAGEHEQYFGPGTRLTVT.

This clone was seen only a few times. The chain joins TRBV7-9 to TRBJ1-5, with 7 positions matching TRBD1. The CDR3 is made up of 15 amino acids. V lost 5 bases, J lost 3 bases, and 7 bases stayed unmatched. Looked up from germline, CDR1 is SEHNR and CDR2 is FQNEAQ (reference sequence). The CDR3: CASSPSGGTNQPQHF. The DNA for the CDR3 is TGTGCCAGCAGCCCATCAGGGGGTACCAATCAGCCCCAGCATTTT.

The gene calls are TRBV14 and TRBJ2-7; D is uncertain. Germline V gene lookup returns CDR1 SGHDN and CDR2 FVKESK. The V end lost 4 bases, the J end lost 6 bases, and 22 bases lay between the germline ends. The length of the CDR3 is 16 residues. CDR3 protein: CASSPRYPPTKREQYF. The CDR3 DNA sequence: TGTGCCAGCAGCCCGCGCTACCCCCCTACTAAACGCGAGCAGTACTTC.